This is a list of T cell receptor beta chains from one sample in a study of Ad26.COV2.S vaccination and SARS-CoV-2 variants. The table came from immunoSEQ multiplex PCR; TCRdb's copy has only in-frame clones and leaves some out. The data contain roughly 420,000 clones, 88% of them singletons. Material: peripheral blood, obtained in a trial of Ad26.COV2.S vaccine versus placebo. These receptors were obtained from a person aged 18 to 65 who received the Ad26.COV2.S COVID-19 vaccine or a placebo. Each CDR3 is given with its conserved first and last residue. Fields, in order: CDR3 length, J gene, D gene, clone size, V gene, CDR3 DNA, CDR3 protein. D genes are given only for firm matches. Expanded clones are given a class, and other clones once, few, many or no size at all.

13 TRBJ2-1 . . TRBV20-1 TGCAGTGCTAGTCCGTCGGGGTACAATGAGCAGTTCTTC CSASPSGYNEQFF
13 TRBJ2-5 . . TRBV6-6 TGTGCCAGCAGTTACAGGGTTGGAGAGACCCAGTACTTC CASSYRVGETQYF
13 TRBJ2-5 TRBD2 . TRBV19 TGTGCCAGTTCCCGGGGGGGCCTTGAGACCCAGTACTTC CASSRGGLETQYF
16 TRBJ1-4 . . TRBV2 TGTGCCAGCAGTCCCACGAGGGGCAGAACTAATGAAAAACTGTTTTTT CASSPTRGRTNEKLFF
15 TRBJ2-3 . . TRBV19 TGTGCCAGTAGTATAGGATGGGGGGATCCAGATACGCAGTATTTT CASSIGWGDPDTQYF
18 TRBJ1-4 TRBD1 once TRBV3-1/TRBV3-2 TGTGCCAGCAGCCGCCCCCGGGACAGGGGGCGGGTTAGCGAAAAACTGTTTTTT CASSRPRDRGRVSEKLFF
14 TRBJ1-1 . . TRBV2 TGTGCCAGCAGTGATTCGGGGCGCCACACTGAAGCTTTCTTT CASSDSGRHTEAFF
14 TRBJ1-1 . . TRBV6-2/TRBV6-3 TGTGCCAGCAGTTACTCGAGACTTCACACTGAAGCTTTCTTT CASSYSRLHTEAFF
14 TRBJ1-5 . . TRBV9 TGTGCCAGCAGCGTAGGAGCTGTCAATCAGCCCCAGCATTTT CASSVGAVNQPQHF
18 TRBJ2-1 TRBD2 . TRBV10-2 TGCGCCAGCAGTGAGCGTAGCGGGGGCCGTAGCTCCTACAATGAGCAGTTCTTC CASSERSGGRSSYNEQFF
17 TRBJ2-2 . . TRBV11-2 TGTGCCAGCAGCCCCGTTTTAACGGCCAGGGGATCCGGGGAGCTGTTTTTT CASSPVLTARGSGELFF
16 TRBJ1-4 . . TRBV6-5 TGTGCCAGCAGTTACTCGATGGGCAGGGTGGGTGAAAAACTGTTTTTT CASSYSMGRVGEKLFF
15 TRBJ1-5 . once TRBV6-5 TGTGCCAGCAGTTACTCGGGGGGGCCAAATCAGCCCCAGCATTTT CASSYSGGPNQPQHF
15 TRBJ2-1 TRBD1 few TRBV9 TGTGCCAGCAGCGCAACAGGGGGCGGTTACAATGAGCAGTTCTTC CASSATGGGYNEQFF
15 TRBJ2-3 . . TRBV7-9 TGTGCCAGCAGCAACAAGGGGCGTGCGTCAGATACGCAGTATTTT CASSNKGRASDTQYF
13 TRBJ1-5 . . TRBV28 TGTGCCAGCAGTTTAGGCCCTAATCAGCCCCAGCATTTT CASSLGPNQPQHF
15 TRBJ2-7 . . TRBV2 TGTGCCAGCAGTGCTTCTGGGACGCCGACCTACGAGCAGTACTTC CASSASGTPTYEQYF
15 TRBJ2-7 . . TRBV7-2 TGTGCCAGCAGCTTAGAAGGGGGGTTCGGGTACGAGCAGTACTTC CASSLEGGFGYEQYF
14 TRBJ1-1 . . TRBV18 TGTGCCAGCTCACCAGTGGCAGCTGGGACTGAAGCTTTCTTT CASSPVAAGTEAFF
10 TRBJ2-7 . . TRBV30 TGTGCCTGGACAGTGTACGAGCAGTACTTC CAWTVYEQYF
13 TRBJ2-5 . . TRBV12-5 TGTGCTAGTGGTCCCCGAGATGGGGAGACCCAGTACTTC CASGPRDGETQYF
13 TRBJ1-2 TRBD1 . TRBV27 TGTGCCAGCAGTCCACAGGGGTACTATGGCTACACCTTC CASSPQGYYGYTF